Listed below are T cell receptor beta chains from one sample, sequenced in a study of regulatory T cells in long-lasting Graves disease. TCRdb re-called the multiplex PCR reads through MiXCR, storing one row per CDR3 protein. This table holds fewer than 350,000 distinct CDR3 sequences, about 18% found once. The source material was peripheral blood mononuclear cells (PBMCs), sampled at new diagnosis, from a patient treated with antithyroid drugs. These receptors were taken from a female donor with Graves disease. Each CDR3 is given with its conserved first and last residue. D genes are given only for firm matches. Rows give clone size only sometimes, using once, few, many, or a class for an expanded clone.

d_gene,abundance,v_gene,j_gene,CDR3nt,CDR3aa
TRBD1,.,TRBV5-4,TRBJ2-3,TGTGCCAGCAGCTTGGGGGACAGCACAGATACGGAGTATTTT,CASSLGDSTDTEYF
.,few,TRBV6-1,TRBJ2-5,TGTGCCAGCAGTGACGGACTGAACGCGGGGACCCAGTACTTC,CASSDGLNAGTQYF
.,many,TRBV12-3/TRBV12-4,TRBJ1-5,TGTGCCAGCAGTTTTGAGGCAGGGCCTAATCAGCCCCAGCATTTT,CASSFEAGPNQPQHF
.,.,TRBV4-1,TRBJ1-4,TGCGCCAGCAGCCAAGGGTCCAGGGACGGTGAAAAACTGTTTTTT,CASSQGSRDGEKLFF
.,many,TRBV28,TRBJ1-6,TGTGCCAGCAGTGGGGGGGCGCGCCTCCACTTT,CASSGGARLHF
.,few,TRBV14,TRBJ1-4,TGTGCCAGCAGCCAGAGGGCGACTAATGAAAAACTGTTTTTT,CASSQRATNEKLFF
TRBD2,.,TRBV28,TRBJ2-7,TGTGCCAGCAGCCCCGGGACTAGCGGATCCTACGAGCAGTACTTC,CASSPGTSGSYEQYF
TRBD2,many,TRBV11-3,TRBJ2-1,TGTGCCAGCAGCCCAGCCGGGACTACAAATGAGCAGTTCTTC,CASSPAGTTNEQFF
.,.,TRBV10-3,TRBJ1-3,TGTGCCATTCAACCAGGGAGGAACACCATATATTTT,CAIQPGRNTIYF
TRBD1,many,TRBV20-1,TRBJ1-6,TGCAGTGCCAGACAGGGGGCTTCGAATTCACCCCTCCACTTT,CSARQGASNSPLHF
TRBD1,.,TRBV11-3,TRBJ1-6,TGTGCCAGCAGCCCACAGGGGGACTCACCCCTCCACTTT,CASSPQGDSPLHF
.,few,TRBV20-1,TRBJ2-1,TGCAGTGCTAGTGAACCTTACAATGAGCAGTTCTTC,CSASEPYNEQFF
TRBD2,.,TRBV29-1,TRBJ2-3,TGCAGCGTTGAGGCTAGCGGGAGCGGGACAGATACGCAGTATTTT,CSVEASGSGTDTQYF
TRBD2,many,TRBV10-2,TRBJ2-5,TGCGCCAGCAGTGAGGAACCTCTAGCGGGTCAAGAGACCCAGTACTTC,CASSEEPLAGQETQYF
TRBD2,.,TRBV5-1,TRBJ2-1,TGCGCCAGCAGCTTGCAATCTCTAGCGGGAGCATTCACCGAGCAGTTCTTC,CASSLQSLAGAFTEQFF
.,many,TRBV28,TRBJ2-2,TGTGCCAGCAGTATACGGGACAAGAACACCGGGGAGCTGTTTTTT,CASSIRDKNTGELFF
.,many,TRBV4-1,TRBJ1-4,TGCGCCAGCAGCCCGCAGGAGATAAATGAAAAACTGTTTTTT,CASSPQEINEKLFF
TRBD2,many,TRBV19,TRBJ2-1,TGTGCCAGTAGTATTAACGCGGGAGGGGCAAATGAGCAGTTCTTC,CASSINAGGANEQFF
.,.,TRBV5-5,TRBJ2-5,TGTGCCAGCAGCTTCCCGCCGGTGGGACAAGAGACCCAGTACTTC,CASSFPPVGQETQYF
TRBD1,.,TRBV12-5,TRBJ2-2,TGTGCTAGTGCCACACCAGGGGGGAACACCGGGGAGCTGTTTTTT,CASATPGGNTGELFF
TRBD2,many,TRBV7-2,TRBJ2-2,TGTGCCAGTCGTAGCGGGAGGGCGGACACCGGGGAGCTGTTTTTT,CASRSGRADTGELFF